This record concerns one T cell receptor (beta chain) sequence. Its antigen is not yet known. Base qualities are missing; no much larger clone stands one base away. The CDR3 sequence holds 15 residues, the cysteine and phenylalanine included. Of all the DNA, just the CDR3 is kept, 45 bases in frame from base 1. Trimming removed 1 base from V and 6 bases from J, leaving 13 bases between the germline ends. CDR1 and CDR2 are read off the germline V gene as SGHDN and FVKESK. TCR libraries were generated with the immunoSEQ multiplex PCR assay, using TCR-beta and/or TCR-alpha/delta assays for each sample. The amplified TCR libraries were sequenced on the Illumina high-throughput platform. In the original analysis: Clustering and dimensionality reduction were performed using pairwise TCRdist distances among GMM-specific receptors from ex vivo sorted or in vitro expanded T cells. Each clinical repertoire was scored by mean NN-distance, the average TCRdist to the nearest 10% of tetramer-positive reference sequences. To compute GEM TCR motif frequency, the fraction of unique TCRs matching known GEM sequences by V/J usage and CDR3 length was calculated. Linear discriminant analysis with leave-one-out cross-validation, implemented in scikit-learn, was used to classify active tuberculosis. TCRdb limited this immuneACCESS table to in-frame rearrangements with V and J called. A share of clones is missing; checked studies link under half to unresolved V genes, and the rest is unexplained. V and J calls and clone size are as listed in that table; D and trimming were resolved from the DNA. The sample includes 20,000 to 25,000 clones, with around nine tenths observed a single time. Clones ranked in the top ten supply 15% to 20% of the sample.

The sample comes from a study of T cells in tuberculosis (dated by TCRdb to the late 2010s). A note on the overall study: In the study, CD1B tetramers and high-throughput TCR immunosequencing were combined to characterize T cells specific for the mycobacterial lipid antigen glucose monomycolate (GMM). In a South African clinical cohort, IGRA-negative adolescents, IGRA-positive adolescents with latent tuberculosis and adults with active tuberculosis were compared, with roughly 10 people in each group.

What the study reported, not specific to this receptor: Smaller mean NN-distances to GMM-specific TCRs were observed in active tuberculosis TCR-alpha repertoires than in IGRA-negative controls, suggesting clonal expansion of GMM-specific TCRs. Shorter CDR3-alpha lengths in active tuberculosis patients partly drove the smaller NN-distances, and the TCR-beta difference was not statistically significant. Clinical samples were chosen by availability of cryopreserved specimens, and active tuberculosis cases were adults while controls were adolescents. An accuracy of under 90% (AUROC 0.90) was reached by a classifier using the diverse GMM-specific repertoire, compared with about 70% accuracy when GEM motif frequencies were used.

At study entry, adolescents were screened for latent tuberculosis infection by tuberculin skin test and QuantiFERON-TB GOLD In-Tube IGRA. Immunosequencing was performed on unsorted cryopreserved PBMC, with roughly 100,000 T cells per clinical donor covered on average. Eleven high schools in the Worcester region of the Western Cape, South Africa, served as enrollment sites for adolescents aged 12 to 18 years. Roughly ten M. tuberculosis-infected adolescents and roughly 10 uninfected adolescents were selected, with the two groups matched for age and sex. For the adolescents, PBMC were isolated by density centrifugation from freshly drawn heparinized blood and then cryopreserved.

Sequenced material: PBMCs. The chain links TRBV14 with TRBJ1-3, with the D gene not clear enough to name. The TCR originated in a donor between 10 and 35 years old with latent tuberculosis or without tuberculosis infection. Some clones in this sample may be carry-over from other donors' samples. The DNA sequence is as follows: TGTGCCAGCAGCCAAGGTGCGGTTACAAAAAACACCATATATTTT. This gives the protein CASSQGAVTKNTIYF.